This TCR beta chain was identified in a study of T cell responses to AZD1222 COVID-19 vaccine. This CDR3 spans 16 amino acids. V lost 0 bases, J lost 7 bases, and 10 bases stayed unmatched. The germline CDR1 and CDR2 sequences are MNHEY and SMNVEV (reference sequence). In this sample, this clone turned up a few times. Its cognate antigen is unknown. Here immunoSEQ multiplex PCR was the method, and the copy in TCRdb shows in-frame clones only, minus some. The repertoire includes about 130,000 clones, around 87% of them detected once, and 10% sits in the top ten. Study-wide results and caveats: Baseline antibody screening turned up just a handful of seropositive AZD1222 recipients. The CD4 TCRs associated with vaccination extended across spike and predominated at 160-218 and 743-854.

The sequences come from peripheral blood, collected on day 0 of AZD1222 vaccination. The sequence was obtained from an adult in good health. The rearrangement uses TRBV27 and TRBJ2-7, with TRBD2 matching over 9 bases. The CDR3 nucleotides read TGTGCCAGCAGTTTATCGTGGATAGCGGGAGTTAAAGAGCAGTACTTC. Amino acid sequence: CASSLSWIAGVKEQYF.